The 15 T cell receptor beta chains below come from one sample, sequenced in a study of CXCR3-negative and CXCR3-positive naive CD8 T cells. The authors made the TRB cDNA libraries by 5' RACE using UMI labels. Each CDR3 protein gets one entry in TCRdb, which reprocessed the 5' RACE reads and gives no DNA. This listing includes approximately 90,000 distinct CDR3 sequences. Whole-study findings and limits: CXCR3-positive naive cells carried more hydrophobic TRB CDR3s than CXCR3-negative naive cells did.

No antigen has been identified for these receptors. Sequenced: naive CXCR3+ CD8+ T cells from blood. Subset noted: CD45RO-CCR7+CD27+CD95- naive CD8+ T cells expressing CXCR3 (TNR3+). The receptors here all came from a human donor in good health. Some clones in this sample may be carry-over from other donors' samples.

The chain couples TRBV28 to TRBJ2-7. This CDR3 is 12 amino acids long. Germline assignment: CDR1 MDHEN and CDR2 SYDVKM. CDR3 sequence: CASSFIRYEQYF.

J is TRBJ1-1 and V is TRBV6-6. The CDR3 has 13 amino acids. The germline V gene has CDR1 MNHNY and CDR2 SVGAGI (reference sequence). The CDR3 sequence: CASSYIENTEAFF.

The chain employs TRBV5-1 and TRBJ2-1. The CDR3 loop spans 12 amino acids. Germline V lookup: CDR1 SGHRS, CDR2 YFSETQ. The CDR3 spells CASSHDGDEQFF. The whole variable domain, filled in from reference TRBV5-1 and TRBJ2-1, reads KAGVTQTPRYLIKTRGQQVTLSCSPISGHRSVSWYQQTPGQGLQFLFEYFSETQRNKGNFPGRFSGRQFSNSRSEMNVSTLELGDSALYLCASSHDGDEQFFGPGTRLTVL.

This chain uses TRBV4-2 with TRBJ1-4. The CDR3 totals 18 residues. From germline, CDR1 is LGHNA and CDR2 YNFKEQ. The CDR3 loop reads CASSQEGWAFDVREKLFF.

V and J are TRBV12-3 or TRBV12-4 and TRBJ1-5; TCRdb's D gene call, TRBD1, goes unchecked for lack of DNA. The CDR3 runs 13 residues. The chain's CDR3 is CASSPPGNQPQHF.

V and J are TRBV29-1 and TRBJ2-7; TCRdb proposes TRBD1, but this gene call is untestable without DNA. Germline values: CDR1 SQVTM, CDR2 ANQGSEA. This CDR3 contains 15 residues. This CDR3 reads CSVEEGQAPTYEQYF.

This rearrangement joins TRBV9 to TRBJ2-7; TCRdb designates TRBD2, a call that cannot be tested without DNA. Germline V lookup: CDR1 SGDLS, CDR2 YYNGEE. CDR3 length: 16 residues. CDR3 sequence reads: CASSSSGTSVTYEQYF.

This chain links TRBV7-9 with TRBJ1-2; TCRdb proposes TRBD1, but this gene call is untestable without DNA. CDR3 length: 14 residues. Germline values: CDR1 SEHNR, CDR2 FQNEAQ (reference sequence). CDR3: CASSLVRDPYGYTF.

The chain links TRBV25-1 to TRBJ1-1; the TCRdb call, TRBD1, lacks DNA for checking. CDR3 size: 16 residues. Germline CDR1 and CDR2: MGHDK and SYGVNS. CDR3 in amino acids: CASSEYFAGEGTEAFF. Combining the CDR3 with reference TRBV25-1 and TRBJ1-1 gives the whole variable domain EADIYQTPRYLVIGTGKKITLECSQTMGHDKMYWYQQDPGMELHLIHYSYGVNSTEKGDLSSESTVSRIRTEHFPLTLESARPSHTSQYLCASSEYFAGEGTEAFFGQGTRLTVV.

The CDR3 sequence: CASSFESSGNIQYF. V usage is TRBV12-3 or TRBV12-4 and J usage is TRBJ2-4. The CDR3 extends over 14 amino acids.

This rearrangement joins TRBV4-1 to TRBJ2-5. The CDR3 covers 14 residues. Germline V CDR1 and CDR2: MGHRA, YSYEKL. The CDR3 is CASSQDYNSETQYF.

V is TRBV29-1 and J is TRBJ2-1; TCRdb designates TRBD2, a call that cannot be tested without DNA. This CDR3 has 17 residues. Germline V gene sequence: CDR1 SQVTM, CDR2 ANQGSEA. CDR3 amino acids: CSVEGLAGGRTYNEQFF.

V gene TRBV6-1 combines with J gene TRBJ2-1. CDR1 is MNHNS and CDR2 is SASEGT in the germline V gene. CDR3 length equals 11 residues. The chain's CDR3 is CASSENHEQFF.

This chain's CDR3 is CASSFSGELYNEQFF. This chain uses TRBV28 with TRBJ2-1; TCRdb indicates TRBD2, and absent DNA this call remains unverified. The CDR3 is made up of 15 amino acids. CDR1 is MDHEN, CDR2 SYDVKM, per germline.

This chain connects TRBV9 to TRBJ1-2; TCRdb proposes TRBD1, but this gene call is untestable without DNA. The CDR3 length is 12 residues. The germline CDR1 and CDR2 sequences are SGDLS and YYNGEE. CDR3 in amino acids: CASSPDRDGYTF.